This entry lists 20 T cell receptor beta chains sequenced from one sample in a study of vaccination and CD4 T cells after COVID-19. Their target antigens are unknown. Treatment reported: roughly 10-day PBMC culture with coronavirus spike peptide pools or control peptides (ViraFEST assay). Sequencing of DNA taken from cultured CD4+ T cells relied on the Oncomine TCR Beta short-read assay. TCRdb used MiXCR to reprocess the PCR reads, holding one entry per CDR3 protein. Of 10,000 to 13,000 distinct CDR3 sequences listed, 64% were seen once; the top ten hold roughly 33%. The sample taken for sequencing was CD4+ T cells from blood, cultured in vitro. These receptors were taken from a human donor who had recovered from COVID-19.

V gene TRBV19 combines with J gene TRBJ2-2; 13 bases are a match to TRBD2. CDR1 is LNHDA and CDR2 is SQIVND in the germline V gene (reference sequence). The V gene end was trimmed by 3 bases and the J gene end by 3 bases; junction bases not matched to a gene: 1. The CDR3 has 16 amino acids. The CDR3 reads CASSITSGRDTGELFF. In DNA form, the CDR3 reads TGTGCCAGTAGTATTACTAGCGGGAGGGACACCGGGGAGCTGTTTTTT.

J is TRBJ2-1 and V is TRBV24-1; D is uncertain. V lost 2 bases and J lost 7, with 14 bases in between. Germline V gene data show CDR1 as KGHDR and CDR2 as SFDVKD. The CDR3 runs 15 residues. The CDR3 region has the DNA TGTGCCACCAGTGATTCCCTGAGAGATTCAAATGAGCAGTTCTTC. Amino acid sequence: CATSDSLRDSNEQFF.

The chain carries TRBV15 and TRBJ1-2, with 10 bases that match TRBD1. The germline V gene encodes CDR1 LNHNV and CDR2 YYDKDF (reference sequence). The CDR3 sequence is 15 residues long. Germline trimming cut 5 bases from V and 7 bases from J; bases unmatched to any gene: 10. The CDR3 is CATSFSTGTGAGYTF. The CDR3 coding sequence is TGTGCCACCAGCTTTAGTACCGGGACAGGGGCTGGCTACACCTTC.

V gene TRBV7-9 combines with J gene TRBJ2-7; 7 bases align to TRBD1. This CDR3 has 12 residues. CDR1 and CDR2 from the germline V gene are SEHNR and FQNEAQ (reference sequence). J was trimmed by 5 bases and V by 6 bases; bases with no gene match: 4. CDR3 in amino acids: CASSLQGHEQYF. In nucleotides, the CDR3 is TGTGCCAGCAGTCTACAGGGGCACGAGCAGTACTTC.

This clonotype was detected once. The chain couples TRBV10-1 to TRBJ2-3; 8 positions match TRBD2. V was pared by 4 bases and J by 0 bases, with 6 bases of the junction left unmatched. CDR1 and CDR2 (germline): WNHNN, SYGVQD (reference sequence). The CDR3 covers 16 residues. The CDR3 loop is CASSVNSGASTDTQYF. The CDR3 DNA reads as TGCGCCAGCAGTGTGAATAGCGGGGCTAGCACAGATACGCAGTATTTT.

V gene TRBV10-3 combines with J gene TRBJ1-2, with TRBD1 matching 9 bases. The V gene's germline CDR1 is ENHRY and CDR2 SYGVKD. The ends lost 6 bases at V and 1 base at J; junction bases unmatched: 12. CDR3 length: 17 residues. CDR3: CAISSQGAAKLNYGYTF. The CDR3 DNA follows: TGTGCCATCAGCTCACAGGGGGCCGCGAAACTTAACTATGGCTACACCTTC.

The chain employs TRBV20-1 and TRBJ2-3; no clear D. The length of the CDR3 is 11 residues. Germline V gives CDR1 DFQATT, CDR2 SNEGSKA (reference sequence). The V end lost 3 bases, the J end lost 4 bases, and 5 bases lay between the germline ends. CDR3 DNA: TGCAGTGCTAGGTTTGCAGATACGCAGTATTTT. Amino acids: CSARFADTQYF.

The chain has TRBV19 and TRBJ2-3; D is undetermined. The germline V and J ends were trimmed by 4 bases and 4 bases, with 18 bases remaining between them. Per germline, CDR1 LNHDA and CDR2 SQIVND (reference sequence). CDR3 length: 16 amino acids. CDR3 DNA: TGTGCCAGTAGTAGCCCCTCCTTGGGAAGTTCAGATACGCAGTATTTT. This translates into CASSSPSLGSSDTQYF.

The V call is TRBV4-3, the J call TRBJ1-3, with D unclear. Trimming took 0 bases from V and 8 from J, leaving 14 bases between them. This CDR3 has 15 residues. Germline CDR1 and CDR2: LGHNA and YSLEER. The CDR3 here is CASSQDFEAGYTIYF. Written as DNA, the CDR3 is TGCGCCAGCAGCCAAGATTTCGAGGCCGGATACACCATATATTTT.

The rearrangement uses TRBV12-3 or TRBV12-4 and TRBJ1-1, with a possible D match to TRBD1 (5 bases). This CDR3 is built from 15 residues. V gave up 6 bases and J gave up 3 bases, with 17 bases separating them. CDR3 amino acids: CASRGSLGRDTEAFF. The DNA for the CDR3 is TGTGCCAGCAGGGGATCGCTGGGGCGGGACACTGAAGCTTTCTTT.

The rearrangement uses TRBV20-1 and TRBJ1-1, with D possibly TRBD1 on 6 matching bases. The CDR3 runs to 14 residues. V was cut by 0 bases and J by 4 bases, with 12 bases left in between. Germline CDR1 DFQATT, CDR2 SNEGSKA (reference sequence). This chain's CDR3 is CSAREFTGTTEAFF. The CDR3, as DNA: TGCAGTGCTAGAGAATTCACAGGGACCACTGAAGCTTTCTTT.

The V gene is TRBV6-5, the J gene TRBJ1-6, with 7 positions matching TRBD1. Germline CDR1 reads MNHEY; CDR2 reads SVGAGI. Losses at the gene ends were 4 bases for V and 7 bases for J; bases not matched to a gene: 7. The CDR3 totals 15 residues. In nucleotides, the CDR3 is TGTGCCAGCAGTTCCTCCGGGACAGCAAATTCACCCCTCCACTTT. It is translated as CASSSSGTANSPLHF.

This rearrangement joins TRBV7-9 to TRBJ2-2; TRBD1 might be the D (5 bases). Germline CDR1 SEHNR, CDR2 FQNEAQ (reference sequence). The V end lost 4 bases, the J end lost 6 bases, and 18 bases lay between the germline ends. This CDR3 region has 16 residues. In nucleotides, the CDR3 is TGTGCCAGCAGCTGGCTGGGGCAGGGTAGCCCCGGGGAGCTGTTTTTT. Encoded protein: CASSWLGQGSPGELFF.

This rearrangement joins TRBV6-2 or TRBV6-3 to TRBJ1-6; 8 bases align to TRBD1. Germline CDR1 and CDR2: MNHEY and SVGEGT. Unmatched junction bases numbered 7, after V lost 5 bases and J lost 7 bases. The CDR3 covers 15 residues. CDR3 nucleotide sequence: TGTGCCAGCAGTGAGGAAGACAGGGGCAATTCACCCCTCCACTTT. Translated, it gives CASSEEDRGNSPLHF.

The chain combines TRBV19 with TRBJ1-6; 8 bases map to TRBD1. CDR3 size: 14 residues. The junction had 5 bases not matched to a gene; V was cut back by 4 bases and J by 9 bases. In germline, CDR1 is LNHDA, CDR2 SQIVND (reference sequence). The CDR3 spells CASSTGGGGSPLHF. CDR3 sequence (DNA): TGTGCCAGTAGTACAGGGGGCGGTGGTTCACCCCTCCACTTT.

This chain links TRBV11-1 with TRBJ2-7; 10 bases fit TRBD1. This CDR3 has 15 residues. In germline, CDR1 is SGHAT, CDR2 FQDESV (reference sequence). With V trimmed by 5 bases and J by 5 bases, 9 bases remained unmatched. The DNA of the CDR3 is TGTGCCAGCAGCCCTTGGACAGGGGGGTTCCACGAGCAGTACTTC. Amino acids: CASSPWTGGFHEQYF.

The CDR3 DNA reads TGCAGTGCAACTGACAGGGGTCGCAATCAGCCCCAGCATTTT. Amino acids: CSATDRGRNQPQHF. This chain joins TRBV20-1 and TRBJ1-5; the match to TRBD1 covers 8 bases. This CDR3 has 14 residues. With V trimmed by 6 bases and J by 2 bases, 6 bases remained unmatched. The germline V gene encodes CDR1 DFQATT and CDR2 SNEGSKA (reference sequence).

V gene TRBV12-3 or TRBV12-4 combines with J gene TRBJ1-2; D remains ambiguous. There are 13 residues in the CDR3. V shed 3 bases and J shed 5 bases, with 10 bases lying between them. CDR3 sequence: CASSLSAGYGYTF. Written as DNA, the CDR3 is TGTGCCAGCAGTTTGAGCGCGGGTTATGGCTACACCTTC.

The chain couples TRBV20-1 to TRBJ1-6; 8 positions agree with TRBD1. Germline assignment: CDR1 DFQATT and CDR2 SNEGSKA (reference sequence). This CDR3 has 15 residues. V was pared by 2 bases and J by 6 bases, with 6 bases of the junction left unmatched. CDR3 amino acids: CSARLGTGGNSPLHF. The CDR3 DNA is TGCAGTGCTAGACTCGGGACAGGTGGTAATTCACCCCTCCACTTT.

V and J are TRBV20-1 and TRBJ2-7; D gene uncertain. Germline V CDR1 and CDR2: DFQATT, SNEGSKA (reference sequence). V was shortened by 1 base and J by 0 bases, with 7 bases between the two germline ends. The CDR3 is 13 amino acids. The CDR3 loop is CSARVSFSYEQYF. For the CDR3, the DNA is TGCAGTGCTAGAGTCAGTTTCTCCTACGAGCAGTACTTC.